This T cell receptor (beta chain) was recorded in a study of blood T cell repertoires in COVID-19. The assay was immunoSEQ multiplex PCR, and TCRdb's table has in-frame clones only and misses some. The table lists about 300,000 clones, 70% to 90% of them singletons. CDR1 SGHKS and CDR2 YYEKEE come from the germline V gene (reference sequence). This CDR3 is built from 13 residues. V lost 0 bases and J 5 bases, leaving 8 bases between the germline ends. The rearrangement uses TRBV5-5 and TRBJ1-2, with D unclear. The sample consisted of PBMCs or T cells enriched from blood (not recorded which). The sequence was collected from a man aged 30 to 39 who had recovered from COVID-19. This chain's CDR3 is CASSLVGGYGYTF. CDR3 nucleotides: TGTGCCAGCAGCTTGGTTGGAGGATATGGCTACACCTTC.